The clone carrying this T cell receptor beta chain appeared many times. Its antigen is not known. CDR3 size: 13 residues. Looked up from germline, CDR1 is MDHEN and CDR2 is SYDVKM. V was clipped by 3 bases and J by 1 base, with 6 bases between them. This sample stems from a study of read filtering for tumor transcriptome and immune sequencing. Study-wide points: This fraction held mixed bone marrow immune cells after CD138-negative sorting. Without single-read clonotypes, shared clonotype proportions correlated more between IR-seq and RNA-seq.

From 300 to 450 ng of RNA, a library with molecular barcoded alpha/delta and beta/gamma adaptors was made. One entry per CDR3 protein, called by TCRdb with MiXCR from the reads. The sample includes approximately 20,000 distinct CDR3 sequences, roughly an eighth of them seen just once. Every patient had bone marrow sampled while the disease was active. V usage is TRBV28 and J usage is TRBJ1-1; D call uncertain. The sample taken for sequencing was a population of CD138-negative cells sorted from bone marrow. The origin of this receptor is a donor aged 40 or over with multiple myeloma. CDR3 sequence: CASSFDGNTEAFF. The CDR3 DNA sequence: TGTGCCAGCAGTTTCGATGGGAACACTGAAGCTTTCTTT.